The 23 T cell receptor beta chains in this list originate from one sample, sequenced in a study of shared clonotypes between healthy human individuals. Sequenced by immunoSEQ multiplex PCR; TCRdb stores in-frame clones only, minus some. The profile covers 2.5 million or so clones, with more than 80% appearing a single time and more than 0.12% taken by the ten largest. Material: naive CD4+ T cells sorted from blood. Subset: CD45RA+ positively selected. The receptors shown here come from a man aged 18 to 29 in good health.

In this sample, this clone turned up once. The chain carries TRBV7-6 and TRBJ2-7; D unresolved. This CDR3 comprises 10 residues. The germline CDR1 and CDR2 sequences are SGHVS and FNYEAQ. V dropped 6 bases and J dropped 5 bases, with 5 bases sitting between them. Here the CDR3 reads CASRLNEQYF. The CDR3 region has the DNA TGTGCCAGCAGATTGAACGAGCAGTACTTC.

This chain joins TRBV7-2 and TRBJ2-5; D could derive from TRBD1 or TRBD2 (6 bases each). The V gene's germline CDR1 is SGHTA and CDR2 FQGNSA. Deletions cut 1 base from V and 5 bases from J, with 11 bases between. This CDR3 contains 14 residues. CDR3 sequence reads: CASSLVSGAETQYF. As DNA, the CDR3 is TGTGCCAGCAGCTTAGTATCGGGGGCCGAGACCCAGTACTTC.

The chain recombines TRBV6-6 with TRBJ2-7; tentative D call: TRBD2 (7 bases). Germline V gene sequence: CDR1 MNHNY, CDR2 SVGAGI (reference sequence). This CDR3 has 15 amino acids. V was pared by 6 bases and J by 5 bases, with 20 bases between. As DNA, the CDR3 is TGTGCCAGCAGGTCCTCCCCAGTCGGGGGGCACGAGCAGTACTTC. It codes for CASRSSPVGGHEQYF.

The V and J genes are TRBV2 and TRBJ2-6, with D perhaps TRBD1 (6 bases). In germline, CDR1 is SNHLY, CDR2 FYNNEI. CDR3 length equals 15 residues. The V and J ends lost 6 bases and 0 bases respectively, with 9 bases between them. The CDR3 region is CASRGAVSGANVLTF. CDR3 in DNA: TGTGCCAGCAGGGGGGCCGTCTCTGGGGCCAACGTCCTGACTTTC.

The chain couples TRBV5-1 to TRBJ2-7, with D perhaps matching TRBD1 (5 bases). The germline V and J ends were trimmed by 0 bases and 5 bases, with 12 bases remaining between them. Germline V lookup: CDR1 SGHRS, CDR2 YFSETQ. The CDR3 spans 14 residues. DNA of the CDR3: TGCGCCAGCAGCTTGGAAGCAGGGCGAAACGAGCAGTACTTC. Translating gives CASSLEAGRNEQYF.

The rearrangement uses TRBV7-9 and TRBJ1-3, with a weak D call TRBD1 (5 bases). CDR1 is SEHNR and CDR2 is FQNEAQ in the germline V gene (reference sequence). V was clipped by 0 bases and J by 0 bases, with 9 bases between them. The CDR3 is 16 residues long. Written as DNA, the CDR3 is TGTGCCAGCAGCTTAGCGCTGGGGGACTCTGGAAACACCATATATTTT. It translates to CASSLALGDSGNTIYF.

The chain links TRBV30 to TRBJ2-7; 12 bases align to TRBD1. Looked up from germline, CDR1 is GTSNPN and CDR2 is SVGIG (reference sequence). This CDR3 is built from 17 residues. V dropped 1 base and J dropped 4; count of bases not matched to a gene: 11. The CDR3 nucleotides are TGTGCCTGGAGTGGAAGCGGGACAGGGGGCTTTAAGTACGAGCAGTACTTC. Protein sequence: CAWSGSGTGGFKYEQYF.

The CDR3 spells CAIGQGAGDGETQYF. Here the CDR3 DNA reads TGTGCCATCGGCCAAGGAGCGGGAGACGGAGAGACCCAGTACTTC. This chain joins TRBV10-3 and TRBJ2-5; TRBD2 matches at 8 bases. The CDR3 spans 15 residues. The junction had 12 bases not matched to a gene; V was cut back by 8 bases and J by 4 bases. The germline CDR1 and CDR2 sequences are ENHRY and SYGVKD.

Details on this clone: The same CDR3 is also encoded by other DNA sequences in this sample. The V and J genes are TRBV5-1 and TRBJ2-2; weak D call: TRBD2 (5 bases). Germline V gene lookup returns CDR1 SGHRS and CDR2 YFSETQ. This CDR3 has 14 residues. Trimming removed 0 bases at V and 5 bases at J, with 8 bases between. In nucleotides, the CDR3 is TGCGCCAGCAGCTTGGGAGAGGGAACCGGGGAGCTGTTTTTT. Encoded protein: CASSLGEGTGELFF.

J is TRBJ1-6 and V is TRBV28; TRBD1 aligns across 9 bases. J lost 7 bases, V lost 7 bases, and 5 bases had no gene match. Germline CDR1 MDHEN, CDR2 SYDVKM. The CDR3 runs to 14 residues. In nucleotides, the CDR3 is TGTGCCAGCATCATGGACAGGGGCAATTCACCCCTCCACTTT. This translates into CASIMDRGNSPLHF.

V gene TRBV6-5 combines with J gene TRBJ1-6, with D possibly matching TRBD1 (5 bases). The CDR3 covers 15 residues. CDR1 MNHEY and CDR2 SVGAGI come from the germline V gene. V was cut by 0 bases and J by 5 bases, with 8 bases left in between. The CDR3 region is CASSYSKGNNSPLHF. Here the CDR3 DNA reads TGTGCCAGCAGTTACTCGAAGGGGAATAATTCACCCCTCCACTTT.

The chain joins TRBV7-2 to TRBJ2-3, with 8 bases that match TRBD2. The trim removed 5 bases at V and 3 bases at J, leaving 7 bases unmatched. Germline CDR1 SGHTA, CDR2 FQGNSA. The CDR3 loop spans 15 amino acids. The CDR3 spells CASSLQAGVTDTQYF. In DNA form, the CDR3 reads TGTGCCAGCAGCCTACAAGCGGGAGTGACAGATACGCAGTATTTT.

J is TRBJ1-1 and V is TRBV11-2; 7 bases agree with TRBD1. The CDR3 sequence is 17 residues long. Germline CDR1 is SGHAT and CDR2 is FQNNGV. Losses at the gene ends were 5 bases for V and 0 bases for J; bases not matched to a gene: 12. CDR3 region: CASSGTAGLPMNTEAFF. DNA of the CDR3: TGTGCCAGCAGCGGGACAGCCGGCCTCCCCATGAACACTGAAGCTTTCTTT.

This clone was observed a handful of times. Different DNA sequences within this sample yield the same CDR3. DNA for the CDR3: TGCAGCGTAGGGAACTATGGCTACACCTTC. It specifies CSVGNYGYTF. V gene TRBV29-1 combines with J gene TRBJ1-2; D not resolved. The CDR3 consists of 10 residues. Per germline, CDR1 SQVTM and CDR2 ANQGSEA. V shed 6 bases and J shed 2 bases, with 4 bases lying between them. The full variable domain, with the rest looked up from reference TRBV29-1 and TRBJ1-2, is SAVISQKPSRDICQRGTSLTIQCQVDSQVTMMFWYRQQPGQSLTLIATANQGSEATYESGFVIDKFPISRPNLTFSTLTVSNMSPEDSSIYLCSVGNYGYTFGSGTRLTVV.

This chain connects TRBV30 to TRBJ2-2; D unresolved. The V and J ends lost 2 bases and 4 bases respectively, with 8 bases between them. This CDR3 contains 13 residues. CDR1 is GTSNPN and CDR2 is SVGIG in the germline V gene (reference sequence). In DNA form, the CDR3 reads TGTGCCTGGAGTAGATGGTCCACCGGGGAGCTGTTTTTT. Translating gives CAWSRWSTGELFF.

This clone was seen only once. The J gene is TRBJ1-5, the V gene TRBV18; no firm D call. The CDR3 has 15 residues. Germline V lookup: CDR1 KGHSH, CDR2 LQKENI. V lost 3 bases, J lost 0 bases, and 9 bases lay in between. As DNA, the CDR3 is TGTGCCAGCTCACCTACGTCTTATAGCAATCAGCCCCAGCATTTT. Encoded protein: CASSPTSYSNQPQHF.

The chain uses TRBV18 and TRBJ2-2; 13 bases match TRBD2. This CDR3 is 16 amino acids long. From germline, CDR1 is KGHSH and CDR2 LQKENI. The V segment lost 3 bases and the J segment 6 bases; nucleotides outside the gene matches: 4. CDR3 nucleotide sequence: TGTGCCAGCTCACCTCACGGACTAGCGGGGGCCGGGGAGCTGTTTTTT. Amino acids: CASSPHGLAGAGELFF.

The chain links TRBV4-2 to TRBJ2-5, with 10 nucleotides matching TRBD2. Germline values: CDR1 LGHNA, CDR2 YNFKEQ. V lost 2 bases, J lost 5 bases, and 5 bases stayed unmatched. The CDR3 totals 15 residues. The CDR3 loop reads CASSQLTSGDETQYF. The DNA of the CDR3 is TGTGCCAGCAGCCAATTAACTAGCGGGGACGAGACCCAGTACTTC.

The chain combines TRBV27 with TRBJ2-1; D not certain. The CDR3 sequence is 14 residues long. Germline assignment: CDR1 MNHEY and CDR2 SMNVEV (reference sequence). V shed 11 bases and J shed 0 bases, with 14 bases lying between them. CDR3 in DNA: TGTGCCCTACCCCCTGACGACTCCTACAATGAGCAGTTCTTC. The encoded protein is CALPPDDSYNEQFF.

With regard to this clone: In the same sample, other DNA sequences code for this CDR3. The chain carries TRBV9 and TRBJ2-1; 8 nucleotides align to TRBD1. Unmatched junction bases numbered 3, after V lost 3 bases and J lost 1 base. The CDR3 runs to 15 residues. Germline CDR1 is SGDLS and CDR2 is YYNGEE. The DNA of the CDR3 is TGTGCCAGCAGCGAAACAGGGGGGTCCTACAATGAGCAGTTCTTC. This sequence encodes CASSETGGSYNEQFF.

The CDR3 DNA is TGTGCCAGCAGTGCACCCGGCCTTAGTCACGACGAGCAGTACTTC. Its translation is CASSAPGLSHDEQYF. The chain carries TRBV25-1 and TRBJ2-7; D remains ambiguous. The germline V and J ends were trimmed by 4 bases and 5 bases, with 18 bases remaining between them. Per germline, CDR1 MGHDK and CDR2 SYGVNS. The CDR3 covers 15 residues.

The chain joins TRBV11-2 to TRBJ2-1; D unclear. V shed 4 bases and J shed 5 bases, with 21 bases lying between them. CDR1 SGHAT and CDR2 FQNNGV come from the germline V gene. The CDR3 covers 17 residues. For the CDR3, the DNA is TGTGCCAGCAGCTCACTTAGAACATCCGGCAGAAACAATGAGCAGTTCTTC. This codes for CASSSLRTSGRNNEQFF.

The count of this clone is one. The rearrangement uses TRBV6-6 and TRBJ2-3, with a weak D call TRBD2 (6 bases). This CDR3 comprises 14 residues. With 8 bases removed from V and 0 bases from J, the gap between germline ends came to 12 bases. Germline loops: CDR1 MNHNY, CDR2 SVGAGI (reference sequence). The CDR3 loop is CASGAGLSTDTQYF. DNA of the CDR3: TGTGCCAGCGGGGCGGGGCTTAGCACAGATACGCAGTATTTT.